This entry is about one TCR beta chain. Its antigen is unknown. The data belong to a study of cytomegalovirus exposure and HLA in healthy donors. Study details: In an early release, HLA-typed donors contributed 77 million or so unique TCR sequences.

Amplification used 60 Vbeta primers and 13 Jbeta primers. Sequenced by immunoSEQ multiplex PCR; TCRdb stores in-frame clones only, minus some. Among over 150,000 clones listed, around 80% were seen once. Study findings and constraints: Later genetic work tied a missense DCLRE1C variant to beta-chain V and J trimming.

Between the trimmed V and J ends, which lost 2 bases and 5 bases, there was a span of 12 bases. The CDR3 spans 15 residues. The germline gives CDR1 SEHNR, CDR2 FQNEAQ (reference sequence). Sample: PBMCs. The V gene is TRBV7-9, the J gene TRBJ2-2; no clear D. This sequence originates from a young man in good health and CMV-seronegative. The DNA for the CDR3 is TGTGCCAGCAGCTTATCGTCGACTGAAACCGGGGAGCTGTTTTTT. It specifies CASSLSSTETGELFF.